This TCR beta chain derives from a study of cytotoxic CD8 clonotypes in ibrutinib-treated CLL. Study conclusions and caveats: Rare overall, public clonotypes shrank or held steady under therapy. Clonality at baseline surpassed age-matched healthy donors and tracked circulating CD8+ T-cell counts.

This table comes from immunoSEQ multiplex PCR, and its TCRdb copy is limited to in-frame clones, with some not included. The sample comprises 250,000 to 350,000 clones, roughly three quarters of which are singletons, and about 5.8% rests with the top ten. Of note for this clone: Antigen unknown.

The CDR3 covers 14 residues. Germline-derived CDR1 and CDR2 are SGHTA and FQGNSA. Trimming stripped 4 bases from V and 4 bases from J, with 10 bases between. The chain joins TRBV7-2 to TRBJ2-2; D ambiguous. This sample comprised PBMCs, obtained at disease progression, from a patient treated with ibrutinib. This clonotype originated in a human donor with chronic lymphocytic leukemia. CDR3 in DNA: TGTGCCAGCAGCTATTCTTGGACCACCGGGGAGCTGTTTTTT. Protein sequence: CASSYSWTTGELFF.